The 5 T cell receptor beta chains below were found in one sample sequenced in a study of siplizumab effects on memory and regulatory T cells. The assay was immunoSEQ multiplex PCR, and TCRdb's table has in-frame clones only and misses some. The sample includes some 87,000 clones, 85% to 90% of them seen just once. The sequenced material came from CD4+ T cells sorted from blood. These receptors were taken from a human donor in good health.

The chain couples TRBV19 to TRBJ2-3; D remains ambiguous. CDR1 LNHDA and CDR2 SQIVND come from the germline V gene (reference sequence). CDR3 length: 14 residues. Between the trimmed V and J ends, which lost 6 bases and 1 base, there was a span of 11 bases. The CDR3 loop reads CASRWTHRTDTQYF. The CDR3 bases are TGTGCCAGTAGATGGACCCACCGCACAGATACGCAGTATTTT.

The chain is built from TRBV5-1 and TRBJ1-1; D not resolved. The CDR3 runs 13 residues. Looked up from germline, CDR1 is SGHRS and CDR2 is YFSETQ. V gave up 3 bases and J gave up 6 bases, with 12 bases separating them. The CDR3 loop is CASSSIPEAEAFF. The CDR3 DNA follows: TGCGCCAGCAGCTCAATCCCGGAGGCTGAAGCTTTCTTT.

The chain couples TRBV10-3 to TRBJ2-5; no reliable D call. V lost 3 bases and J lost 7, with 15 bases in between. The V gene's germline CDR1 is ENHRY and CDR2 SYGVKD. The CDR3 extends over 14 amino acids. CDR3 amino acids: CAISDSGRRGTQYF. DNA of the CDR3: TGTGCCATCAGTGACTCCGGACGCCGAGGGACCCAGTACTTC.

The chain combines TRBV6-1 with TRBJ2-2; 10 positions match TRBD2. J lost 3 bases, V lost 10 bases, and 5 bases had no gene match. The CDR3 has 14 amino acids. Germline CDR1 and CDR2: MNHNS and SASEGT. CDR3 sequence reads: CAILAGEYTGELFF. CDR3 nucleotide sequence: TGTGCCATTCTAGCGGGAGAATACACCGGGGAGCTGTTTTTT.

This clone was seen just once. This chain connects TRBV4-1 to TRBJ1-4, with 9 bases matching TRBD1. The junction had 3 bases not matched to a gene; V was cut back by 4 bases and J by 3 bases. Germline V gene lookup returns CDR1 MGHRA and CDR2 YSYEKL. This CDR3 contains 15 residues. DNA for the CDR3: TGCGCCAGCAGCCCACAGGGGGCGCCTAATGAAAAACTGTTTTTT. Protein: CASSPQGAPNEKLFF.